This T cell receptor (beta chain) was obtained from a study of blood T cell repertoires in COVID-19. Data came from immunoSEQ multiplex PCR; TCRdb stores just in-frame clones and leaves some out. Seen here are 250,000 or so clones, 85% to 90% observed once, and the top ten hold about 7.1%. The sequence was collected from a woman aged 70-85 years with active or convalescent COVID-19. The sample consisted of peripheral blood.

DNA for the CDR3: TGTGCCAGCAGTCCAGGACTAGCGGGGGCGCCGGGCGATGAGCAGTTCTTC. It specifies CASSPGLAGAPGDEQFF. The rearrangement links TRBV27 to TRBJ2-1; TRBD2 matches at 13 bases. Per the germline V gene, CDR1 is MNHEY and CDR2 is SMNVEV (reference sequence). The ends lost 5 bases at V and 8 bases at J; junction bases unmatched: 12. This CDR3 comprises 17 residues.